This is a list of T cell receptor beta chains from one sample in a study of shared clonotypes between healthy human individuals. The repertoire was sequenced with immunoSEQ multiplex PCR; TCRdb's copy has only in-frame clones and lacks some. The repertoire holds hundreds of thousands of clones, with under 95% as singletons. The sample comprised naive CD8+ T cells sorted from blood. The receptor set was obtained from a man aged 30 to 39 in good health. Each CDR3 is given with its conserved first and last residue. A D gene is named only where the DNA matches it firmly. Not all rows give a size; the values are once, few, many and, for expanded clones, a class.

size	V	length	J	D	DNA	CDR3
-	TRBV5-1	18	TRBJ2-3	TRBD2	TGCGCCAGCAGCGAACCGGGACTAGCGGGAGGCGGTACAGATACGCAGTATTTT	CASSEPGLAGGGTDTQYF
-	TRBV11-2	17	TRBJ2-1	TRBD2	TGTGCCAGCAGCTCGGGACTAGCGGGAGAAAACTGGGATGAGCAGTTCTTC	CASSSGLAGENWDEQFF
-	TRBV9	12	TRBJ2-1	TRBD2	TGTGCCAGCAAAGCGGGAAACAATGAGCAGTTCTTC	CASKAGNNEQFF
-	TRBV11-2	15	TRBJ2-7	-	TGTGCCAGCAGCTTAGAGGGTAGTACTTCCTACGAGCAGTACTTC	CASSLEGSTSYEQYF
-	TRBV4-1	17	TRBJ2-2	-	TGCGCCAGCAGCCAAGAGCCGCTAGGGGGAGGAACCGGGGAGCTGTTTTTT	CASSQEPLGGGTGELFF
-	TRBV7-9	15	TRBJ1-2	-	TGTGCCAGCAGCTTAGTGTCCCGGATAGACTATGGCTACACCTTC	CASSLVSRIDYGYTF
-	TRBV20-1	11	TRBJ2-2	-	TGCAGTGCTAGAGAGGGTGGGGAGCTGTTTTTT	CSAREGGELFF
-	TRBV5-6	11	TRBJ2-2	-	TGTGCCAGCAGCCGTTCCCGGGAGCTGTTTTTT	CASSRSRELFF
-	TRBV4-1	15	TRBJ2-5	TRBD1	TGCGCCAGCAGCCAAGGGGACAGGGCTTTAGAGACCCAGTACTTC	CASSQGDRALETQYF
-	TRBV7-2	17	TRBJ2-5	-	TGTGCCAGCAGCTTAGGGGCGGGAATCCTCATAAGGGAGACCCAGTACTTC	CASSLGAGILIRETQYF
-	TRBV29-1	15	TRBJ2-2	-	TGCAGCGTTTTAGTTGCGGGATGGGAGACCGGGGAGCTGTTTTTT	CSVLVAGWETGELFF
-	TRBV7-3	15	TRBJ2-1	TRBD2	TGTGCCAGCAGCTGGGCGGGCGGGAGCTACAATGAGCAGTTCTTC	CASSWAGGSYNEQFF
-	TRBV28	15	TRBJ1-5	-	TGTGCCAGCAGTCTATACATGTTAAGCAATCAGCCCCAGCATTTT	CASSLYMLSNQPQHF
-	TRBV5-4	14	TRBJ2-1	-	TGTGCCAGCAGCTTTCTTGTCTCGGGCAATGAGCAGTTCTTC	CASSFLVSGNEQFF
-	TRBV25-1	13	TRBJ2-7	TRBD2	TGTGCCAGCAGGGGTCTAGCGGGGAATGAGCAGTACTTC	CASRGLAGNEQYF
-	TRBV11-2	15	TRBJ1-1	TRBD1	TGTGCCAGCAGGGACACCGGGACAGCGAACACTGAAGCTTTCTTT	CASRDTGTANTEAFF
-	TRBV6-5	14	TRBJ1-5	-	TGTGCCAGCAGCCCTAGACAGGTTACTCAGCCCCAGCATTTT	CASSPRQVTQPQHF
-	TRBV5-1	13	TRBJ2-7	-	TGCGCCAGCAGCTTGGTTGGACGGGACGAGCAGTACTTC	CASSLVGRDEQYF
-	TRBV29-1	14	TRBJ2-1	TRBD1	TGCAGCGTTGAGGGACAGGGGGATTACAATGAGCAGTTCTTC	CSVEGQGDYNEQFF
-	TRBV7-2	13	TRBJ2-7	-	TGTGCCAGCAGCTACCCTTGGTCCTACGAGCAGTACTTC	CASSYPWSYEQYF
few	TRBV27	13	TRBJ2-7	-	TGTGCCAGCGGGACCGGGATCTCCTACGAGCAGTACTTC	CASGTGISYEQYF
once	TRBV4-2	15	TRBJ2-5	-	TGTGCCAGCAGCCAAGAAGGGACTGGGGAAAAGACCCAGTACTTC	CASSQEGTGEKTQYF
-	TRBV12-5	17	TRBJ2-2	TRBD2	TGTGCTAGTGGCTCCGGGGGAGCGGGAGACGACACCGGGGAGCTGTTTTTT	CASGSGGAGDDTGELFF
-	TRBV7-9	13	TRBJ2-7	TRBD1	TGTGCCAGCAGCTTTTCAGGGGGCGACGAGCAGTACTTC	CASSFSGGDEQYF
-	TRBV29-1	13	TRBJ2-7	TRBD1	TGCAGCGCTTCGGGACAGGGGGCCTACGAGCAGTACTTC	CSASGQGAYEQYF
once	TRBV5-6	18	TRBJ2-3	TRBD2	TGTGCCAGCAGCTTGGTAGTAGGGCGGGAGGGCCGCACAGATACGCAGTATTTT	CASSLVVGREGRTDTQYF
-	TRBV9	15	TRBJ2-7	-	TGTGCCAGCAGCGTGAGCAGCCAAATCACCTACGAGCAGTACTTC	CASSVSSQITYEQYF